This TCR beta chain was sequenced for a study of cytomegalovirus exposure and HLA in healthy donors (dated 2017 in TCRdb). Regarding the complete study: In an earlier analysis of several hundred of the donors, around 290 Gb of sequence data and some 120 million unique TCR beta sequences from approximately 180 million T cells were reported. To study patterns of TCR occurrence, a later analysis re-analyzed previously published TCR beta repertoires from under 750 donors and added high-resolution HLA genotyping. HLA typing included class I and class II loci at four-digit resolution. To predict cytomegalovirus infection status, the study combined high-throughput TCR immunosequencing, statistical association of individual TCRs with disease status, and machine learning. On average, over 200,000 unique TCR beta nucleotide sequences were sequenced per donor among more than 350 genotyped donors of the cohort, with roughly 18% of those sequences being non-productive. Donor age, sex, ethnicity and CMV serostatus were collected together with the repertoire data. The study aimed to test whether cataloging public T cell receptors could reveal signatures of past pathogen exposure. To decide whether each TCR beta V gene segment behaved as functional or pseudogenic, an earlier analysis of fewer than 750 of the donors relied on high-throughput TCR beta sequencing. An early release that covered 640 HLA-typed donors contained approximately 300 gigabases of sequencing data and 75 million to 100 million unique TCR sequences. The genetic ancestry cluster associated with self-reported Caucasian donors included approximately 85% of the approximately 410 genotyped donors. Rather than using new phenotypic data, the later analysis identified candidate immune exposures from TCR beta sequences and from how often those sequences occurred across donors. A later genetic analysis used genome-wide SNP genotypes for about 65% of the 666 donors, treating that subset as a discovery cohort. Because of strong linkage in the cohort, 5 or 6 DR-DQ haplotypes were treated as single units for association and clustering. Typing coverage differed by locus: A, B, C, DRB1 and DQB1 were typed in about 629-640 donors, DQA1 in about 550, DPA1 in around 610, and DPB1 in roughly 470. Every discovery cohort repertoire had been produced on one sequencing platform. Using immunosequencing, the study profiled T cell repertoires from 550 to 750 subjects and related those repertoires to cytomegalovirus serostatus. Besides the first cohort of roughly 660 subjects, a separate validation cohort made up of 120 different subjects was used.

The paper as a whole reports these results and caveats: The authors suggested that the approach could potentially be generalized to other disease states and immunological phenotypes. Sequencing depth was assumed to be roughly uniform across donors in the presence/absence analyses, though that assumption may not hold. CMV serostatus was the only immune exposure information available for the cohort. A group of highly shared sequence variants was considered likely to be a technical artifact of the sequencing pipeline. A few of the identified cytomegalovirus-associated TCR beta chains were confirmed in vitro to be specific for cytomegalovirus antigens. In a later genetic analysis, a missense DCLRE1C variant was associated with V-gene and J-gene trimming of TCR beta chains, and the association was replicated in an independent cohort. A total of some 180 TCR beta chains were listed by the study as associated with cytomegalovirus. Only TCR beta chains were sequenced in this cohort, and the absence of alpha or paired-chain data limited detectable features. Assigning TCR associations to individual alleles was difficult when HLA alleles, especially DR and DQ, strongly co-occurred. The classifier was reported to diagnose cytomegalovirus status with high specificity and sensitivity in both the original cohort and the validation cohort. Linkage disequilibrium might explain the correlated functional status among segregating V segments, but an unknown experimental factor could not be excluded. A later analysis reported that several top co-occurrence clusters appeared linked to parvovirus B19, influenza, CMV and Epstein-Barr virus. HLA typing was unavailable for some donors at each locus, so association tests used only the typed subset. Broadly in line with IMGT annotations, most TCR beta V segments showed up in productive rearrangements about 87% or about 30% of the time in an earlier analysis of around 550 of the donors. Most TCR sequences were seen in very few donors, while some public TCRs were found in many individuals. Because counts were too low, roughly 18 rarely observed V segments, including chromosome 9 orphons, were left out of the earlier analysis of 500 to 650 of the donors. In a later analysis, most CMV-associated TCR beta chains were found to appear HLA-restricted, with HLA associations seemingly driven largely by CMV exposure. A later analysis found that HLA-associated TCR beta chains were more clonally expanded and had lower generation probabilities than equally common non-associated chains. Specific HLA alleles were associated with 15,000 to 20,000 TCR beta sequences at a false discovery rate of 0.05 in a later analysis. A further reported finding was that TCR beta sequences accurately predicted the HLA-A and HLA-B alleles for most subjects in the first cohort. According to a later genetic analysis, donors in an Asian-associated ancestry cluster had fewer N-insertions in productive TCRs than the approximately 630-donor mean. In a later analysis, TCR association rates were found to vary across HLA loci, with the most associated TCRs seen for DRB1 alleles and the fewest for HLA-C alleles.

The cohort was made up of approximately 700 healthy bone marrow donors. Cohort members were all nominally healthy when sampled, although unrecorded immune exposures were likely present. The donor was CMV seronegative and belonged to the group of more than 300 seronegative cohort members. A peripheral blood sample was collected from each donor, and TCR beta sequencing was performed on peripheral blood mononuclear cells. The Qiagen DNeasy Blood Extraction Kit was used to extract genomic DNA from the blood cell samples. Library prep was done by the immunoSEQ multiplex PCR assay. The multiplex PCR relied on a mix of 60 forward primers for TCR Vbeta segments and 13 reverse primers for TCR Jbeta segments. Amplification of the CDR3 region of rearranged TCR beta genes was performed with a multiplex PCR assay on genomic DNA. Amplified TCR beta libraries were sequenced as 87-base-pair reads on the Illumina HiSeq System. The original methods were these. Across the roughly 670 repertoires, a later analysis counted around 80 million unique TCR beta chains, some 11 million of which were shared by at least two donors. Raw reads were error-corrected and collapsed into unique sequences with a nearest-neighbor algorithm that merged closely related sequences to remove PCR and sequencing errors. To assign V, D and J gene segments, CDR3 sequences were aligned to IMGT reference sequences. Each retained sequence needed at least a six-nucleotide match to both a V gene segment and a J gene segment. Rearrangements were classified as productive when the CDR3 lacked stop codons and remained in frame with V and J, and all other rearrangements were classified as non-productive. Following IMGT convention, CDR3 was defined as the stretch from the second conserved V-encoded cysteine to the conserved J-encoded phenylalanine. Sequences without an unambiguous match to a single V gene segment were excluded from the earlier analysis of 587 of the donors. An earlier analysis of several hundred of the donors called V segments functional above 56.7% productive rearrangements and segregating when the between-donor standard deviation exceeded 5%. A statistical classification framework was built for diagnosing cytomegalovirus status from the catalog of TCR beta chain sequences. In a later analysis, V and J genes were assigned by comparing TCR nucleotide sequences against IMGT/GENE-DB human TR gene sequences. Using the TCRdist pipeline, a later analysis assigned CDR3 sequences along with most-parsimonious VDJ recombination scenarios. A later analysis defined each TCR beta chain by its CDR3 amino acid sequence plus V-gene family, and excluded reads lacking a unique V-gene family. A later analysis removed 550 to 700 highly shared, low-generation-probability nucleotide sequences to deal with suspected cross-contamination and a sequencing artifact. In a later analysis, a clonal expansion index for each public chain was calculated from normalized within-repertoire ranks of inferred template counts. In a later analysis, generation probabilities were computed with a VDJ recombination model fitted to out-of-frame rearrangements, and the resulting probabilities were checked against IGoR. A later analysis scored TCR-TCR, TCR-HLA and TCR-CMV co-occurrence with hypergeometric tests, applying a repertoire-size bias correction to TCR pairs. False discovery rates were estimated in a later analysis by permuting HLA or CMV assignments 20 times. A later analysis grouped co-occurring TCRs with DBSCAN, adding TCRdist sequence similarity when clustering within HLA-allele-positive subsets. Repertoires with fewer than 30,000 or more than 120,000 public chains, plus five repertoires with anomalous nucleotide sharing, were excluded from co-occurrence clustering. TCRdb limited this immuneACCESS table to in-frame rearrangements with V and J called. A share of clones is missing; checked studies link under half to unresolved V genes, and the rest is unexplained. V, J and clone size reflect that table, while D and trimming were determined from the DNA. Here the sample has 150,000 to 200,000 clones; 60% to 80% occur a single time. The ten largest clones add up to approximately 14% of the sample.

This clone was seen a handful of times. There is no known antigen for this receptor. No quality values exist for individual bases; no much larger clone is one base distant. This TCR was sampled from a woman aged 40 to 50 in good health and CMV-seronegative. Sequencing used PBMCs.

The CDR3 region reads CASSETGSGETQYF. The sequenced DNA is TGTGCCAGCAGTGAGACAGGGTCGGGGGAGACCCAGTACTTC. The chain links TRBV6-1 with TRBJ2-5; a stretch of 7 junction bases matches TRBD1. In the germline V gene, CDR1 corresponds to MNHNS and CDR2 to SASEGT. Taken from cysteine to phenylalanine, the CDR3 has 14 residues. CDR3 DNA is the only sequence kept; it has 42 bases, read in frame from the first base. Relative to germline, V is missing 3 bases and J is missing 5 bases, with 6 bases of the junction outside any gene match.